The rows below give T cell receptor beta chains drawn from one sample of a study of healthy donors' naive CD4 and CD8 T cells. TCRdb re-called the reads through MiXCR, storing one row per CDR3 protein. This sample has around 180,000 distinct CDR3 sequences, with about 70% found just once. The source material was naive CD4+ and CD8+ T cells sorted from blood, pooled from several donors. These receptors were obtained from a pool of human donors in good health; the sample pools cells from several healthy donors. CDR3s include the opening cysteine and the closing phenylalanine or tryptophan. D genes are given only for firm matches. Size values are once, few and many counts, or a class for expanded clones, and some rows have none.

-	TRBV30	-	TRBJ1-5	CAWSVTGGSEPQHF	TGTGCCTGGAGTGTGACGGGAGGGAGCGAGCCCCAGCATTTT
TRBD1	TRBV29-1	-	TRBJ2-1	CSVAVGTGYNEQFF	TGCAGCGTTGCGGTCGGGACAGGATACAATGAGCAGTTCTTC
-	TRBV19	few	TRBJ1-2	CASSPDRDYGYTF	TGTGCCAGTAGTCCCGACAGAGACTATGGCTACACCTTC
-	TRBV19	-	TRBJ1-1	CASSIRQNTEAFF	TGTGCCAGTAGTATTCGACAGAACACTGAAGCTTTCTTT
TRBD2	TRBV29-1	-	TRBJ2-7	CSAMGLAGISYEQYF	TGCAGCGCCATGGGACTAGCGGGAATCTCCTACGAGCAGTACTTC
-	TRBV7-4	-	TRBJ1-3	CASSSKGSGNTIYF	TGTGCCAGCAGCTCGAAGGGGTCTGGAAACACCATATATTTT
TRBD1	TRBV6-5	-	TRBJ1-6	CASSPMGQGYSPLHF	TGTGCCAGCAGTCCTATGGGACAGGGGTATTCACCCCTCCACTTT
-	TRBV29-1	few	TRBJ2-2	CSTRGISNTGELFF	TGCAGCACCCGGGGGATCTCGAACACCGGGGAGCTGTTTTTT
-	TRBV4-2	-	TRBJ2-1	CASRTGDYNEQFF	TGTGCCAGCCGAACCGGGGACTACAATGAGCAGTTCTTC
-	TRBV5-4	-	TRBJ1-1	CASSFSLNTEAFF	TGTGCCAGCAGTTTTAGTTTGAACACTGAAGCTTTCTTT
TRBD1	TRBV15	few	TRBJ2-3	CATSWGQGDTDTQYF	TGTGCCACCAGCTGGGGACAGGGGGACACAGATACGCAGTATTTT
TRBD2	TRBV5-1	few	TRBJ2-1	CASSVGRKGVTSGGYNEQFF	TGCGCCAGCAGCGTAGGTCGTAAAGGGGTGACTAGCGGGGGCTACAATGAGCAGTTCTTC